The present entry profiles one T cell receptor (beta chain) with its context. This clone's antigen is unknown. No base-level quality is on record; no much larger clone is a single base apart. The library was produced with the immunoSEQ multiplex PCR assay. TCRdb holds this immuneACCESS table with in-frame rearrangements only. Some clones are missing; in checked studies, unresolved V genes explain under half, and the rest has no known cause. This sample has 100,000 to 150,000 clones in its table, and just over 90% of those were observed once. About 7.2% of the sample lies in the top ten. These data are taken from a study of control samples from healthy donors and cancer patients (dated by TCRdb to 2019 to 2021). There are 13 amino acids in the CDR3, from cysteine to phenylalanine inclusive. Kept here is only the CDR3 DNA, which spans 39 bases and is read in frame from base 1. CDR1 and CDR2 are read off the germline V gene (reference sequence) as LGHDT and YNNKEL. The germline ends are 8 bases apart after V is trimmed by 0 bases and J by 6 bases.

Sequenced input: blood. The sequence joins TRBV3-1 (or the pseudogene TRBV3-2) to TRBJ1-1, with the D segment identity uncertain. The TCR sequence derives from a woman between 18 and 30 years old in good health. The nucleotides are TGTGCCAGCAGCCAAGAAGCCCCTGCTGAAGCTTTCTTT. Translation gives CASSQEAPAEAFF.